The entry below describes one T cell receptor beta chain. Antigen unknown. Germline V gene data show CDR1 as SQVTM and CDR2 as ANQGSEA. CDR3 length equals 13 residues. This sample stems from a study of CD8+ T cells in alopecia areata. Study summary: It was oral tofacitinib, at 5 to 10 mg twice daily, that treated patients received. Dosing spanned 6 to 18 months on tofacitinib, then 6 months off drug.

Sampling of alopecia areata patients yielded lesional scalp punch biopsies as well as peripheral blood. Whole-study results and caveats: Sequencing of scalp tissue also captures the resident alphabeta T cells of normal skin.

RNA, once extracted, was reverse transcribed into cDNA for use as the sequencing template. Profiled with immunoSEQ multiplex PCR; TCRdb holds only in-frame clones, not every one. There are 150,000 or so clones in the sample; 80% to 90% occur only once, and approximately 16% lies in the top ten. This chain connects TRBV29-1 to TRBJ2-5; D is uncertain. The J call may be in error: the DNA end matches TRBJ2-7 better. The source of this sequence is a human donor with alopecia areata. The sample consisted of CD8+ T cells sorted from blood, taken at week 0. CDR3 nucleotide sequence: TGCAGCGTGGCTGACACGAGCTCCTACGAGCAGTACTTC. Translation: CSVADTSSYEQYF.